The 17 T cell receptor beta chains reported below all come from one sample, sequenced in a study of blood T cell repertoires in COVID-19 (TCRdb year 2020). To prepare the library, the immunoSEQ multiplex PCR assay was applied. The table was pulled from immuneACCESS by TCRdb, which kept in-frame rearrangements only. Such tables lose some clones; where checked, under half of the loss comes from unresolved V genes, and the rest has no known cause. This sample is represented by around 180,000 clones; more than 85% of them were singletons. The ten largest clones capture roughly 2.2% of the sample. Input material: peripheral blood. These receptors all stem from a man between 70 and 80 years old with active or convalescent COVID-19.

The CDR3 here is CASSGTSGSYEQYF. DNA of the CDR3: TGCGCCAGCAGCGGGACTAGCGGGAGTTACGAGCAGTACTTC. The chain is built from TRBV5-1 and TRBJ2-7; 14 positions agree with TRBD2. There are 14 residues in the CDR3. Germline V gene data show CDR1 as SGHRS and CDR2 as YFSETQ. The V gene end was trimmed by 4 bases and the J gene end by 4 bases; junction bases not matched to a gene: 1.

This chain connects TRBV28 to TRBJ2-7; D is ambiguous. The germline V gene has CDR1 MDHEN and CDR2 SYDVKM. The CDR3 length is 12 residues. The V end lost 5 bases, the J end lost 1 base, and 6 bases lay between the germline ends. The CDR3 DNA is TGTGCCAGCAGTCAGGATTCCTACGAGCAGTACTTC. This gives the protein CASSQDSYEQYF.

This clone was counted only a few times. Distinct nucleotide sequences in the sample also encode this CDR3. The chain has TRBV6-2 or TRBV6-3 and TRBJ2-7, with 11 bases that match TRBD1. Trimming removed 2 bases from V and 4 bases from J; junction bases left unmatched: 1. CDR3 length: 14 residues. Germline V lookup: CDR1 MNHEY, CDR2 SVGEGT. DNA for the CDR3: TGTGCCAGCAGTTACGGGACAGGGGGTTACGAGCAGTACTTC. This gives the protein CASSYGTGGYEQYF.

The rearrangement uses TRBV28 and TRBJ2-7; perhaps TRBD2 as D (7 bases). Germline V lookup: CDR1 MDHEN, CDR2 SYDVKM. This CDR3 contains 15 residues. V was clipped by 1 base and J by 2 bases, with 12 bases between them. CDR3: CASSLSSGGPYEQYF. In DNA, the CDR3 is TGTGCCAGCAGTTTATCTTCGGGGGGCCCCTACGAGCAGTACTTC.

V and J are TRBV19 and TRBJ2-5; D perhaps matches TRBD2 (6 bases). The germline V gene encodes CDR1 LNHDA and CDR2 SQIVND (reference sequence). With 5 bases removed from V and 4 bases from J, the gap between germline ends came to 11 bases. The length of the CDR3 is 13 residues. The CDR3 DNA reads as TGTGCCAGTAGTGAGACTAGGGGAGAGACCCAGTACTTC. It encodes CASSETRGETQYF.

J is TRBJ1-1 and V is TRBV14; a weak D match, TRBD1 (5 bases). V lost 6 bases and J lost 9, with 17 bases in between. CDR1 is SGHDN and CDR2 is FVKESK in the germline V gene. The CDR3 has 13 residues. DNA for the CDR3: TGTGCCAGCAGTCCAAGGATGGAGGGGCAAGCTTTCTTT. Protein sequence: CASSPRMEGQAFF.

The count of this clone is one. The gene calls are TRBV7-2 and TRBJ2-1, with 7 bases that match TRBD1. With 5 bases clipped from V and 4 bases from J, the junction kept 8 bases outside the gene matches. Germline CDR1 and CDR2: SGHTA and FQGNSA. The CDR3 runs 15 residues. CDR3 DNA: TGTGCCAGCAGCCAAGGGGGCATAGGATACAATGAGCAGTTCTTC. It is translated as CASSQGGIGYNEQFF.

This clone was seen only once. For the CDR3, the DNA is TGTGCCAGTAGTACCCATACCCGACGCGGAGTTCACCGCAAAAACATTCAGTACTTC. It specifies CASSTHTRRGVHRKNIQYF. The chain couples TRBV19 to TRBJ2-4; D ambiguous. CDR3 length: 19 amino acids. CDR1 LNHDA and CDR2 SQIVND come from the germline V gene (reference sequence). V gave up 4 bases and J gave up 3 bases, with 25 bases separating them.

The chain combines TRBV5-8 with TRBJ2-3; D call uncertain. The CDR3 spans 18 residues. V lost 0 bases and J 0 bases, leaving 17 bases between the germline ends. Germline V gene data show CDR1 as SGHTS and CDR2 as YDEGEE. This chain's CDR3 is CASSLVAVARDSTDTQYF. Written as DNA, the CDR3 is TGTGCCAGCAGCTTGGTGGCGGTCGCGAGAGACAGCACAGATACGCAGTATTTT. The whole variable domain, remainder taken from reference TRBV5-8 and TRBJ2-3, is EAGVTQSPTHLIKTRGQQATLRCSPISGHTSVYWYQQALGLGLQFLLWYDEGEERNRGNFPPRFSGRQFPNYSSELNVNALELEDSALYLCASSLVAVARDSTDTQYFGPGTRLTVL.

This clone was recorded a few times. The chain is built from TRBV19 and TRBJ2-5; TRBD2 matches 9 bases. The J segment lost 1 base and the V segment lost 5 bases, leaving 5 bases of the junction unmatched. The CDR3 length is 15 residues. CDR1 is LNHDA, CDR2 SQIVND, per germline (reference sequence). CDR3 amino acids: CASSLAGLVQETQYF. In nucleotides, the CDR3 is TGTGCCAGTAGTCTAGCGGGATTGGTCCAAGAGACCCAGTACTTC.

The chain uses TRBV28 and TRBJ1-5; D is ambiguous. There are 12 residues in the CDR3. CDR1 and CDR2 (germline): MDHEN, SYDVKM. V lost 3 bases and J 5 bases, leaving 5 bases between the germline ends. The CDR3 here is CASSLTDQPQHF. The CDR3 DNA reads as TGTGCCAGCAGTTTGACTGATCAGCCCCAGCATTTT.

The V call is TRBV6-2 or TRBV6-3, the J call TRBJ1-2, with a tentative D call TRBD1 (6 bases). This CDR3 comprises 14 residues. Germline CDR1 is MNHEY and CDR2 is SVGEGT. V shed 2 bases and J shed 6 bases, with 13 bases lying between them. CDR3 bases: TGTGCCAGCAGTTACCCACGACAGGTTCATGGCTACACCTTC. The encoded protein is CASSYPRQVHGYTF.

V and J are TRBV19 and TRBJ2-1; 8 bases map to TRBD1. This CDR3 is 14 amino acids long. Germline V gives CDR1 LNHDA, CDR2 SQIVND (reference sequence). V lost 6 bases to trimming and J lost 9 bases; unmatched junction nucleotides: 10. The CDR3 DNA is TGTGCCAGTAGCCAGATCAGGGGGCAAGGTGAGCAGTTCTTC. Translation: CASSQIRGQGEQFF.

The rearrangement uses TRBV2 and TRBJ2-3; TRBD1 matches at 7 bases. This CDR3 comprises 14 residues. The germline gives CDR1 SNHLY, CDR2 FYNNEI. Trimming cost V 7 bases and J 2 bases; bases outside gene matches: 6. In DNA, the CDR3 is TGTGCCAGCACCCCGGGACAGAACACAGATACGCAGTATTTT. It specifies CASTPGQNTDTQYF.

The genes are TRBV7-2 and TRBJ2-7; 10 nucleotides align to TRBD1. Germline V gene sequence: CDR1 SGHTA, CDR2 FQGNSA. V shed 5 bases, J shed 3 bases, and the junction held 4 bases outside the gene matches. The length of the CDR3 is 14 residues. This chain's CDR3 is CASSPDRGFYEQYF. Here the CDR3 DNA reads TGTGCCAGCAGCCCGGACAGGGGGTTCTACGAGCAGTACTTC. Supplemented by reference TRBV7-2 and TRBJ2-7, the full variable domain reads GAGVSQSPSNKVTEKGKDVELRCDPISGHTALYWYRQSLGQGLEFLIYFQGNSAPDKSGLPSDRFSAERTGGSVSTLTIQRTQQEDSAVYLCASSPDRGFYEQYFGPGTRLTVT.

The chain combines TRBV18 with TRBJ1-6; 9 bases match TRBD1. Germline V gives CDR1 KGHSH, CDR2 LQKENI. This CDR3 is built from 17 residues. J was trimmed by 7 bases and V by 0 bases; bases with no gene match: 7. CDR3 sequence: CASSPPVEGTGNSPLHF. The DNA for the CDR3 is TGTGCCAGCTCACCACCGGTCGAGGGGACAGGGAATTCACCCCTCCACTTT.

The genes are TRBV9 and TRBJ2-1, with a tentative D call TRBD2 (6 bases). This CDR3 is built from 17 residues. Per germline, CDR1 SGDLS and CDR2 YYNGEE. Trimming took 3 bases from V and 0 from J, leaving 16 bases between them. In DNA, the CDR3 is TGTGCCAGCAGCGAGGGTGGAGGGTCAAGCTCCTACAATGAGCAGTTCTTC. This gives the protein CASSEGGGSSSYNEQFF. The entire variable domain, with the rest obtained from reference TRBV9 and TRBJ2-1, is as follows: DSGVTQTPKHLITATGQRVTLRCSPRSGDLSVYWYQQSLDQGLQFLIQYYNGEERAKGNILERFSAQQFPDLHSELNLSSLELGDSALYFCASSEGGGSSSYNEQFFGPGTRLTVL.